This entry is about one T cell receptor (beta chain). Trimming took off 8 bases at V and 4 bases at J, with 14 bases between the two ends. The CDR3 is 14 residues long. The V gene's germline CDR1 is LNHDA and CDR2 SQIVND (reference sequence). The sample comes from a study of blood T cell repertoires in COVID-19. Looking at the study overall: Sites across the United States, Italy and Spain contributed samples from acute and convalescent COVID-19. PBMCs, B-cell-depleted T cells, or T cells provided the cDNA or gDNA that made up the material.

Authors' data handling: From reference gene primer amplification, estimates of nucleated cell counts were derived. Using immunoSEQ multiplex PCR, the repertoire was profiled, and TCRdb retains in-frame clones only, with some absent. Clone size and the V and J calls come from that table; the DNA yielded D and trimming. The sample yields some 76,000 clones, 80% to 85% seen once. The material sequenced was peripheral blood. V is TRBV19 and J is TRBJ2-2, with D unresolved. The TCR originated in a human donor in a cohort sampled during active COVID-19. CDR3 amino acids: CASRQRRFTGELFF. CDR3 coding DNA: TGTGCCAGTCGCCAGCGTAGGTTCACCGGGGAGCTGTTTTTT.